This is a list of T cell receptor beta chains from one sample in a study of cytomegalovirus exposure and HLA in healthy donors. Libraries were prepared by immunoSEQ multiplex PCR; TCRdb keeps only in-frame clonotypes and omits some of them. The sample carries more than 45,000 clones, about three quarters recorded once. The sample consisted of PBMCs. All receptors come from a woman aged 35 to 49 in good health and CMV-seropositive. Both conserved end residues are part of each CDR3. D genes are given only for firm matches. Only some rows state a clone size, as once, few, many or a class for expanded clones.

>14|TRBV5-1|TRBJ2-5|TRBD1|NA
CASSLIGQGETQYF
TGCGCCAGCAGCTTGATTGGACAGGGGGAGACCCAGTACTTC
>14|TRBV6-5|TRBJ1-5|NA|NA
CASKEGLSNQPQHF
TGTGCCAGCAAGGAGGGCCTTAGCAATCAGCCCCAGCATTTT
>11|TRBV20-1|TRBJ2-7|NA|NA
CSTQGRAEQYF
TGCAGTACCCAGGGTCGGGCCGAGCAGTACTTC
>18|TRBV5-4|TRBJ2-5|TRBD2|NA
CASSTPGTSPPDQETQYF
TGTGCCAGCAGCACCCCCGGGACTAGCCCTCCGGACCAAGAGACCCAGTACTTC
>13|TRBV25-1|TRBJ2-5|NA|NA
CASSAQGWETQYF
TGTGCCAGCAGTGCTCAGGGGTGGGAGACCCAGTACTTC
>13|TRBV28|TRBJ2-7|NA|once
CASGDITTYEQYF
TGTGCCAGCGGGGACATTACTACCTACGAGCAGTACTTC
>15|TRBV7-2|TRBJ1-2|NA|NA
CASSLGVGASVGYTF
TGTGCCAGCAGCTTAGGGGTTGGGGCTAGCGTGGGCTACACCTTC
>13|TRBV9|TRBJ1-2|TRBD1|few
CASSAGQGHGYTF
TGTGCCAGCAGCGCCGGACAGGGTCATGGCTACACCTTC
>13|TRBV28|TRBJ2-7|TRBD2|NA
CASITSGDHEQYF
TGTGCCAGCATAACTAGCGGGGACCACGAGCAGTACTTC
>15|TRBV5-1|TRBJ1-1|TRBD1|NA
CASSRGQGVGTEAFF
TGCGCCAGCAGCCGCGGACAGGGGGTGGGCACTGAAGCTTTCTTT
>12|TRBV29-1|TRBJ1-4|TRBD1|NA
CSVTGPEEKLFF
TGCAGCGTGACAGGGCCAGAGGAAAAACTGTTTTTT
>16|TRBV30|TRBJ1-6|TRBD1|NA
CAWSPSPGTVNSPLHF
TGTGCCTGGAGTCCTTCCCCTGGGACAGTGAATTCACCCCTCCACTTT
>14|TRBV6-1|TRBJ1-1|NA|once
CASSHRAMNTEAFF
TGTGCCAGCAGCCACAGGGCCATGAACACTGAAGCTTTCTTT
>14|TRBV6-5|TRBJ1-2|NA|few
CASRLPGGDYGYTF
TGTGCCAGCAGGCTCCCGGGGGGGGACTATGGCTACACCTTC
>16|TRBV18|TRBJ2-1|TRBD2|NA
CASSPLGGDVYNEQFF
TGTGCCAGCTCACCCTTGGGGGGGGACGTTTACAATGAGCAGTTCTTC
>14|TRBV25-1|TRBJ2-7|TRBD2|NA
CASRGSGSSYEQYF
TGTGCCAGCCGTGGGAGCGGGAGCTCCTACGAGCAGTACTTC
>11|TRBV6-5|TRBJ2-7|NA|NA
CASRTGYEQYF
TGTGCCAGCAGAACAGGGTACGAGCAGTACTTC
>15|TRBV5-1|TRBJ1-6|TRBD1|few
CASSSGQGDNSPLHF
TGCGCCAGCAGCTCCGGACAGGGGGATAATTCACCCCTCCACTTT
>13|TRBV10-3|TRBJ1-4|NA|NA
CATRQYLNEKLFF
TGTGCCACAAGACAGTACCTTAATGAAAAACTGTTTTTT
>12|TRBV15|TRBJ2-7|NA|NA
CATSLPPSQQYF
TGTGCCACCAGCCTACCGCCGAGTCAGCAGTACTTC
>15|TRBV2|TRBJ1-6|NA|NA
CASRGGRDLNSPLHF
TGTGCCAGCAGGGGCGGGAGGGACCTTAATTCACCCCTCCACTTT
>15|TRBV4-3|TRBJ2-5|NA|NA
CASGQVLGLAETQYF
TGCGCCAGCGGCCAAGTTCTAGGGCTAGCAGAGACCCAGTACTTC
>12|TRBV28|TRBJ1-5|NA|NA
CASRESLQPQHF
TGTGCCAGCCGAGAATCCTTGCAGCCCCAGCATTTT
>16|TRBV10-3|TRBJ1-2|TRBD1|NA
CAISGSTTGILYGYTF
TGTGCCATCAGTGGATCTACGACAGGGATTCTCTATGGCTACACCTTC
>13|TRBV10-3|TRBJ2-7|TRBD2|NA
CAIRGTSAYEQYF
TGTGCCATCAGGGGGACTAGCGCCTACGAGCAGTACTTC
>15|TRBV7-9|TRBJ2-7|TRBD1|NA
CASSLGTHRGDEQYF
TGTGCCAGCAGCTTGGGCACCCACAGGGGGGACGAGCAGTACTTC
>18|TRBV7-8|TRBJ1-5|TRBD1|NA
CASSPAVTGGVSNQPQHF
TGTGCCAGCAGCCCCGCAGTGACAGGGGGCGTTAGCAATCAGCCCCAGCATTTT
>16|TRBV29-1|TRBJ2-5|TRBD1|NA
CSVHGGGTGAYETQYF
TGCAGCGTTCATGGGGGCGGGACAGGGGCGTATGAGACCCAGTACTTC
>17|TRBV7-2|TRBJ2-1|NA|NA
CASSPTPSAQAYNEQFF
TGTGCCAGCAGCCCAACCCCCTCTGCACAGGCTTACAATGAGCAGTTCTTC
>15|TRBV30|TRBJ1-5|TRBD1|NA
CAWSVPGTGNQPQHF
TGTGCCTGGAGTGTACCCGGGACAGGGAATCAGCCCCAGCATTTT
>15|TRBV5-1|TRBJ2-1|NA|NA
CASSFKPQGIDEQFF
TGCGCCAGCAGCTTCAAGCCCCAGGGTATCGATGAGCAGTTCTTC
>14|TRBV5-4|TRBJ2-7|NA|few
CASSSGGPIYEQYF
TGTGCCAGCAGCTCCGGGGGACCGATCTACGAGCAGTACTTC
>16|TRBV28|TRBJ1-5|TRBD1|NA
CASSPARTGWIQPQHF
TGTGCCAGCAGTCCCGCCCGGACAGGGTGGATTCAGCCCCAGCATTTT
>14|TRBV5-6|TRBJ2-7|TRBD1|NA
CASSPGTALYEQYF
TGTGCCAGCAGCCCCGGGACAGCCCTCTACGAGCAGTACTTC
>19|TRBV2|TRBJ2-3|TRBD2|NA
CASRRTSGAAIGDGDTQYF
TGTGCCAGCAGAAGGACTAGCGGGGCGGCCATAGGGGACGGAGATACGCAGTATTTT
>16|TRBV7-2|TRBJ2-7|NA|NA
CASSLGAPIGSYEQYF
TGTGCCAGCAGCTTAGGGGCACCTATAGGCTCCTACGAGCAGTACTTC
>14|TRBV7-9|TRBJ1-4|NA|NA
CASSAQGSDEKLFF
TGTGCCAGCAGCGCCCAGGGAAGTGATGAAAAACTGTTTTTT
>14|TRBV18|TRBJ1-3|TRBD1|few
CASSPQGARNTIYF
TGTGCCAGCTCACCGCAGGGGGCAAGAAACACCATATATTTT
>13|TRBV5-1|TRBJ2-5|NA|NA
CASSLTGSGTQYF
TGCGCCAGCAGCTTGACGGGATCTGGGACCCAGTACTTC
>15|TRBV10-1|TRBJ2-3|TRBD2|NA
CASSDQRGRTDTQYF
TGCGCCAGCAGTGATCAGCGGGGCCGCACAGATACGCAGTATTTT
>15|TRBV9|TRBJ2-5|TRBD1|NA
CASSDETGPEETQYF
TGTGCCAGCAGTGATGAGACAGGGCCCGAAGAGACCCAGTACTTC
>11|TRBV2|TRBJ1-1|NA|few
CASSGAGIAFF
TGTGCCAGCAGTGGGGCAGGGATAGCTTTCTTT
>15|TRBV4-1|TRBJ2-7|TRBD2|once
CASSQQPGGPYEQYF
TGCGCCAGCAGCCAACAACCGGGGGGGCCCTACGAGCAGTACTTC
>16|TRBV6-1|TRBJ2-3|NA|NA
CASSELPGWGTDTQYF
TGTGCCAGCAGTGAGTTGCCGGGGTGGGGCACAGATACGCAGTATTTT
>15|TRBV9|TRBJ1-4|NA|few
CASSPGLPTNEKLFF
TGTGCCAGCAGCCCCGGGTTGCCAACTAATGAAAAACTGTTTTTT
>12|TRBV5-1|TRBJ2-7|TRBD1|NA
CASSTQGYEQYF
TGCGCCAGCAGCACACAGGGGTACGAGCAGTACTTC
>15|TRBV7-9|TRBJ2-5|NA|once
CASSLSLGAGETQYF
TGTGCCAGCAGCCTTAGCTTAGGGGCGGGGGAGACCCAGTACTTC
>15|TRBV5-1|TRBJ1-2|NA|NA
CASSPGAQSRYGYTF
TGCGCCAGCAGCCCCGGAGCCCAGAGCCGCTATGGCTACACCTTC
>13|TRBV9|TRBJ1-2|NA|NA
CASSVASSYGYTF
TGTGCCAGCAGCGTAGCTAGTTCCTATGGCTACACCTTC
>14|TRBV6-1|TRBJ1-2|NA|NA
CASSEEDRTYGYTF
TGTGCCAGCAGTGAAGAAGACAGAACCTATGGCTACACCTTC
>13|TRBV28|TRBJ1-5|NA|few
CASNWAVGQPQHF
TGTGCCAGCAATTGGGCAGTTGGGCAGCCCCAGCATTTT
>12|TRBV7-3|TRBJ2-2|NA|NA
CASSSYTGELFF
TGTGCCAGCAGCTCCTACACCGGGGAGCTGTTTTTT
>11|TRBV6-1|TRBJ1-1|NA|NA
CASLLLTEAFF
TGTGCCAGCCTTCTTCTCACTGAAGCTTTCTTT
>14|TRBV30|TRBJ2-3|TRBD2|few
CAWTVAGGTDTQYF
TGTGCCTGGACGGTTGCGGGGGGGACAGATACGCAGTATTTT